The clone carrying this TCR beta chain was detected ten times or more. What it binds is unknown. This sample was taken from a study of early T cells in non-severe SARS-CoV-2 infection. Across the study: RNA in bulk from unsorted whole blood was sequenced, and chains were unpaired.

Study observations and caveats: Reliance on VDJdb matching favored anti-spike CD8 responses; private and CD4 specificities were missed.

The protocol attached unique molecular identifiers to individual cDNA molecules. A single record per CDR3 protein comes from TCRdb applying MiXCR to the 5' RACE reads. The sample carries fewer than 55,000 distinct CDR3 sequences, roughly 9.2% recorded once. CDR1 and CDR2 (germline): SGHTA, FQGTGA. The J segment lost 8 bases and the V segment lost 5 bases, leaving 9 bases of the junction unmatched. This CDR3 is 15 amino acids long. Source material: whole blood. The TCR comes from an adult who was a healthcare worker with PCR-confirmed SARS-CoV-2 infection or an uninfected control (not recorded which). This chain links TRBV7-3 with TRBJ2-1, with 10 bases that match TRBD1. The CDR3 loop is CASSLSTGGWDEQFF. The DNA of the CDR3 is TGTGCCAGCAGCCTATCGACAGGGGGCTGGGATGAGCAGTTCTTC.